This T cell receptor (beta chain) was recorded in a study of blood T cell repertoires in COVID-19. Assay used: immunoSEQ multiplex PCR; TCRdb lists only in-frame clones, some missing. The sample consists of roughly 250,000 clones, 70% to 75% of them appearing once. Sample: peripheral blood. The sequence was obtained from a woman aged 80 or over with acute or convalescent COVID-19.

The CDR3 DNA reads TGTGCCTCCTTACCCTCTCCGGGCAGGGACACTGAAGCTTTCTTT. Translation gives CASLPSPGRDTEAFF. The chain uses TRBV19 and TRBJ1-1; a possible D gene is TRBD1 (5 bases). The CDR3 runs 15 residues. The germline CDR1 and CDR2 sequences are LNHDA and SQIVND (reference sequence). Trimming pared 11 bases from V and 3 bases from J, leaving 22 bases between.